This passage covers 8 T cell receptor beta chains from one sample sequenced in a study of T cell changes during pregnancy in multiple sclerosis. Data came from immunoSEQ multiplex PCR; TCRdb stores just in-frame clones and leaves some out. The sample includes some 64,000 clones, 75% to 95% of them seen just once. The sample here was peripheral blood, taken in the first trimester of pregnancy. The origin of the receptors is a female donor with multiple sclerosis, enrolled in a pregnancy study.

This clone turned up a few times. The V call is TRBV13, the J call TRBJ1-2, with D possibly matching TRBD1 (5 bases). Germline V CDR1 and CDR2: PRHDT, FYEKMQ (reference sequence). V gave up 5 bases and J gave up 0 bases, with 13 bases separating them. This CDR3 contains 15 residues. The CDR3 reads CASSVGRGANYGYTF. CDR3 DNA sequence: TGTGCCAGCAGCGTGGGGAGGGGAGCTAACTATGGCTACACCTTC.

This clone was recorded once. The chain carries TRBV28 and TRBJ1-2, with unresolved D. The CDR3 sequence is 12 residues long. Trimming took off 5 bases at V and 7 bases at J, with 11 bases between the two ends. CDR1 and CDR2 from the germline V gene are MDHEN and SYDVKM. CDR3 residues: CASSTPPGGYTF. The CDR3 DNA is TGTGCCAGCAGTACCCCCCCCGGTGGCTACACCTTC.

The chain links TRBV5-1 to TRBJ2-3; weak D call: TRBD2 (5 bases). CDR1 and CDR2 from the germline V gene are SGHRS and YFSETQ. This CDR3 has 13 residues. Trimming left V 0 bases short and J 7 bases short, with 9 bases between. CDR3 protein: CASSLAGIYTQYF. CDR3 bases: TGCGCCAGCAGCTTGGCCGGGATCTATACGCAGTATTTT.

The chain carries TRBV2 and TRBJ1-2; D might be TRBD1 (6 bases). The germline V gene has CDR1 SNHLY and CDR2 FYNNEI. V was trimmed by 1 base and J by 8 bases, leaving 14 bases between them. The CDR3 extends over 14 amino acids. Here the CDR3 reads CASSEVKGGVGYTF. The CDR3 DNA follows: TGTGCCAGCAGTGAAGTGAAGGGGGGGGTAGGCTACACCTTC. Based on the CDR3 plus reference TRBV2 and TRBJ1-2, the full variable domain is EPEVTQTPSHQVTQMGQEVILRCVPISNHLYFYWYRQILGQKVEFLVSFYNNEISEKSEIFDDQFSVERPDGSNFTLKIRSTKLEDSAMYFCASSEVKGGVGYTFGSGTRLTVV.

This chain uses TRBV5-8 with TRBJ2-7; D perhaps matches TRBD2 (5 bases). V was clipped by 4 bases and J by 2 bases, with 16 bases between them. This CDR3 spans 15 amino acids. Germline V gives CDR1 SGHTS, CDR2 YDEGEE. The CDR3 loop is CASSPPGRRTYEQYF. DNA for the CDR3: TGTGCCAGCAGCCCCCCTGGGAGACGGACCTACGAGCAGTACTTC.

The J gene is TRBJ2-2, the V gene TRBV9, with 8 bases matching TRBD2. The V and J ends lost 3 bases and 4 bases, in that order; junction bases with no gene match: 8. The CDR3 length is 16 residues. Germline-derived CDR1 and CDR2 are SGDLS and YYNGEE. CDR3 in DNA: TGTGCCAGCAGCGCTTTAGCGGGGAGGGGCACCGGGGAGCTGTTTTTT. Amino acid sequence: CASSALAGRGTGELFF.

This clone came up a few times. Other DNA variants within this sample encode the same CDR3. V gene TRBV9 combines with J gene TRBJ2-1; no firm D call. Germline V gives CDR1 SGDLS, CDR2 YYNGEE. The ends were cut back, 2 bases at V and 0 bases at J, with 9 bases in the middle. This CDR3 is 15 amino acids long. DNA of the CDR3: TGTGCCAGCAGCGTTGGTGCTAGCTCCTACAATGAGCAGTTCTTC. Amino acids: CASSVGASSYNEQFF.

The CDR3 sequence: CASSLTGSRGEQFF. The DNA for the CDR3 is TGTGCCAGCAGCCTCACAGGGTCCAGGGGAGAGCAGTTCTTC. The rearrangement uses TRBV11-3 and TRBJ2-1, with D maybe TRBD1 (6 bases). Per the germline V gene, CDR1 is SGHNT and CDR2 is YENEEA. Trimming removed 5 bases from V and 10 bases from J, with 18 bases in between. The CDR3 sequence is 14 residues long.